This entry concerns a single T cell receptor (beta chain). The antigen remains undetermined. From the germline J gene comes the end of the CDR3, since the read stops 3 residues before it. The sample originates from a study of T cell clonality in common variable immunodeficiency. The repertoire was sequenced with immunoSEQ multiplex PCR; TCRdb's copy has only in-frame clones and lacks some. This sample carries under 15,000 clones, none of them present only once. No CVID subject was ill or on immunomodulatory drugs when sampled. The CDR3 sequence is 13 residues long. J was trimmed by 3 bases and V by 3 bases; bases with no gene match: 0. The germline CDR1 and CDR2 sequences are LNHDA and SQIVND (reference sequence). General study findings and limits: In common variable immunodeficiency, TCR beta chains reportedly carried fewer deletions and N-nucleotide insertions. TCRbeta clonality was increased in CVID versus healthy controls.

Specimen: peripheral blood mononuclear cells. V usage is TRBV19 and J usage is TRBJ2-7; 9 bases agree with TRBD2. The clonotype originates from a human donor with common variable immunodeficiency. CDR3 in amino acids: CASSMREGYEQYF. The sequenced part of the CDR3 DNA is TGTGCCAGTAGTATGCGGGAGGGCTACGAG.